This T cell receptor (beta chain) is drawn from a study of T-cell reconstitution after alpha-beta-depleted transplantation in children. Study conclusions and caveats: Two months or so post-transplant, alpha-beta T cells reportedly derived from several hundred expanded graft clones. Fresh T-cell production supplied most of the T-cell counts and diversity seen one year after transplant. Certain patients had high TCRbeta diversity at day 60, and it came from recipient T cells and thymic progenitors that survived.

Preparation of the TCRbeta library involved a method that used unique molecular identifiers. TCRdb re-called the PCR reads through MiXCR, storing one row per CDR3 protein. The table records 610,000 or so distinct CDR3 sequences, roughly 27% of them present only once. This clonotype has only a few counts. Its cognate antigen is unknown. The starting material was PBMCs, obtained before TCRalphabeta/CD19-depleted stem cell transplant. The receptor was isolated from a boy younger than two with Wiskott-Aldrich syndrome, due to receive a stem cell transplant.

The CDR3 bases are TGTGCCAGCAGCCCGATTCGCAGGCAGGGGGATGAGCAGTTCTTC. This gives the protein CASSPIRRQGDEQFF. This sequence joins TRBV11-2 and TRBJ2-1, with 7 bases fitting TRBD1. The J segment lost 8 bases and the V segment lost 5 bases, leaving 12 bases of the junction unmatched. Germline V gene sequence: CDR1 SGHAT, CDR2 FQNNGV. This CDR3 contains 15 residues.